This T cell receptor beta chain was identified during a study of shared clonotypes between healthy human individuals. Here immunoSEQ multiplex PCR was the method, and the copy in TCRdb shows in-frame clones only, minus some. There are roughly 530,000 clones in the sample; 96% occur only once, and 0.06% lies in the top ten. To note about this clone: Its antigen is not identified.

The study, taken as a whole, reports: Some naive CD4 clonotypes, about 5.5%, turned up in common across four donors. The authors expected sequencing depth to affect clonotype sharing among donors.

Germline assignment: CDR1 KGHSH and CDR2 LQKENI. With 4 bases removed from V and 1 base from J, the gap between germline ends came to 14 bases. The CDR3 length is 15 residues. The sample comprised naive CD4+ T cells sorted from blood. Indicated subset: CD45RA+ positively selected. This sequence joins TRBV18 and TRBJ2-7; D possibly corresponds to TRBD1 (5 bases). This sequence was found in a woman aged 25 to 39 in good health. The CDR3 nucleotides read TGTGCCAGCTCACATGACAGAGCTGGGTCCTACGAGCAGTACTTC. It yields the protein CASSHDRAGSYEQYF.